The clone carrying this T cell receptor beta chain is labeled as medium-sized. Antiretroviral therapy had run roughly three months, about 14 weeks, before follow-up blood collection. Whole blood was used without fractionation, so all unsorted peripheral T cells were included. This sample stems from a study of HIV-infected patients and healthy controls. Reverse transcription used around 500 ng RNA and constant-region primers for alpha and beta. Using multiplexing indices, alpha and beta chain libraries were generated apart by chain-specific third strand synthesis. MiXCR was run by TCRdb on the 5' RACE reads, yielding one entry per CDR3 protein. This table holds a few thousand distinct CDR3 sequences, about 8.8% found once. CDR1 is MNHEY and CDR2 is SVGEGT in the germline V gene. The length of the CDR3 is 14 residues. Trimming pared 6 bases from V and 0 bases from J, leaving 11 bases between.

Here the sequenced sample was blood, taken during antiretroviral therapy. The clonotype originates from an adult with HIV infection. The rearrangement links TRBV6-2 or TRBV6-3 to TRBJ2-5; possibly TRBD2 for D (6 bases). The DNA of the CDR3 is TGTGCCAGCAGGCAGCGGGTAGACCAAGAGACCCAGTACTTC. Its protein is CASRQRVDQETQYF.